Here is one T cell receptor beta chain with its context. The entry originates in a study of glioma-infiltrating T cells after dendritic cell vaccination. Time point defined: after dendritic cell vaccination, including at tumor progression/relapse. The data were produced by immunoSEQ multiplex PCR, yet TCRdb's version contains in-frame clones alone and is incomplete. The sample contains approximately 48,000 clones, about nine tenths of which appear only once. CDR1 MNHEY and CDR2 SMNVEV come from the germline V gene (reference sequence). V gave up 6 bases and J gave up 6 bases, with 12 bases separating them. The CDR3 length is 13 residues.

This specimen was blood, taken after dendritic cell vaccination. The chain uses TRBV27 and TRBJ2-4, with D possibly matching TRBD1 (6 bases). This sequence originates from a human donor with glioblastoma. For the CDR3, the DNA is TGTGCCAGCAGGACAGGTGGGGGAAACATTCAGTACTTC. It specifies CASRTGGGNIQYF.